The 27 T cell receptor beta chains in this list originate from one sample, sequenced in a study of blood T cell repertoires in COVID-19. Clones were sequenced by immunoSEQ multiplex PCR, and TCRdb holds only the in-frame ones, with some missing. The data contain 99,000 or so clones, about 79% of them singletons. The sequenced material came from peripheral blood. The receptors were gathered from a woman older than 75 with active or convalescent COVID-19.

V and J are TRBV10-3 and TRBJ1-4; 9 bases agree with TRBD1. CDR3 length equals 15 residues. CDR1 is ENHRY and CDR2 is SYGVKD in the germline V gene. V shed 6 bases and J 3 bases; nucleotides not matched to a gene: 5. CDR3 sequence (DNA): TGTGCCATCAGCCCGACAGGGGGATCTAATGAAAAACTGTTTTTT. Its protein product is CAISPTGGSNEKLFF.

At least ten counts were recorded for this clone. V gene TRBV7-2 combines with J gene TRBJ1-3; 8 positions match TRBD1. CDR1 is SGHTA and CDR2 is FQGNSA in the germline V gene. This CDR3 is 15 amino acids long. J lost 3 bases, V lost 5 bases, and 6 bases had no gene match. The CDR3 bases are TGTGCCAGCAGCCGGGCAGGGGGCTTTGGAAACACCATATATTTT. Its translation: CASSRAGGFGNTIYF.

This clone was observed once. The rearrangement uses TRBV13 and TRBJ2-7; TRBD2 matches at 11 bases. Germline V lookup: CDR1 PRHDT, CDR2 FYEKMQ (reference sequence). V dropped 5 bases and J dropped 0; count of bases not matched to a gene: 6. The CDR3 extends over 16 amino acids. This CDR3 is CASSVWGLAASYEQYF. DNA for the CDR3: TGTGCCAGCAGCGTCTGGGGACTAGCGGCCTCCTACGAGCAGTACTTC.

This chain links TRBV5-4 with TRBJ2-6; 8 nucleotides align to TRBD1. V was clipped by 3 bases and J by 0 bases; unmatched bases: 8. The germline V gene has CDR1 SGHNT and CDR2 YYREEE (reference sequence). The CDR3 length is 18 residues. CDR3 sequence: CASSWGDRFPSGANVLTF. CDR3 DNA: TGTGCCAGCAGCTGGGGGGACAGGTTCCCCTCTGGGGCCAACGTCCTGACTTTC.

V gene TRBV7-3 combines with J gene TRBJ2-1; TRBD2 matches 7 bases. The V gene end was trimmed by 5 bases and the J gene end by 9 bases; junction bases not matched to a gene: 10. The CDR3 is 14 amino acids. Per the germline V gene, CDR1 is SGHTA and CDR2 is FQGTGA. The CDR3 nucleotides are TGTGCCAGCAGCGGGGGTAGCGGGTCGCTTGAGCAGTTCTTC. Amino acid sequence: CASSGGSGSLEQFF.

The chain recombines TRBV5-1 with TRBJ1-4, with TRBD1 identical over 7 bases. The CDR3 runs to 15 residues. With 7 bases clipped from V and 5 bases from J, the junction kept 11 bases outside the gene matches. CDR1 is SGHRS, CDR2 YFSETQ, per germline. This CDR3 is CASRPFGTENEKLFF. The CDR3 DNA sequence: TGCGCCAGCCGCCCATTTGGGACAGAGAATGAAAAACTGTTTTTT.

This sequence joins TRBV24-1 and TRBJ1-2; perhaps TRBD1 as D (5 bases). Trimming removed 1 base at V and 6 bases at J, with 8 bases between. Germline loops: CDR1 KGHDR, CDR2 SFDVKD. This CDR3 comprises 13 residues. CDR3 sequence: CATSDLSRDGYTF. DNA of the CDR3: TGTGCCACCAGTGATTTATCCAGGGATGGCTACACCTTC.

The V gene is TRBV5-1, the J gene TRBJ2-3; TRBD2 aligns across 13 bases. CDR1 SGHRS and CDR2 YFSETQ come from the germline V gene. Germline trimming cut 4 bases from V and 2 bases from J; bases unmatched to any gene: 7. The CDR3 length is 17 residues. The DNA for the CDR3 is TGCGCCAGCAGCCCCGGGACTAGCGGGACCCTCACAGATACGCAGTATTTT. It yields the protein CASSPGTSGTLTDTQYF.

The J gene is TRBJ1-2, the V gene TRBV4-3; TRBD1 agrees at 7 bases. The CDR3 extends over 15 amino acids. Germline CDR1 reads LGHNA; CDR2 reads YSLEER. V lost 0 bases, J lost 4 bases, and 5 bases stayed unmatched. This CDR3 is CASSQDDRAFYGYTF. The CDR3 bases are TGCGCCAGCAGCCAAGATGACAGGGCGTTCTATGGCTACACCTTC.

The genes are TRBV4-2 and TRBJ1-2, with D possibly TRBD1 on 6 matching bases. The V end was cut by 0 bases, the J end by 7 bases, with 15 bases between. The germline V gene has CDR1 LGHNA and CDR2 YNFKEQ. The CDR3 runs to 15 residues. The CDR3 nucleotides are TGTGCCAGCAGCCAAGACGGGGGGGCGCCGAGTGGCTACACCTTC. It specifies CASSQDGGAPSGYTF.

The chain carries TRBV24-1 and TRBJ2-3, with 9 bases matching TRBD1. From germline, CDR1 is KGHDR and CDR2 SFDVKD. V gave up 8 bases and J gave up 1 base; unmatched junction bases: 6. The CDR3 runs 15 residues. The chain's CDR3 is CATKGTGMGTDTQYF. DNA of the CDR3: TGTGCCACCAAGGGGACAGGGATGGGCACAGATACGCAGTATTTT.

The chain links TRBV5-6 to TRBJ2-3; D remains unclear. V was shortened by 0 bases and J by 0 bases, with 8 bases between the two germline ends. This CDR3 has 15 residues. Germline V gene lookup returns CDR1 SGHDT and CDR2 YYEEEE. CDR3 coding DNA: TGTGCCAGCAGCTTGGACTGGTCTAGCACAGATACGCAGTATTTT. Translating gives CASSLDWSSTDTQYF.

The V and J genes are TRBV5-4 and TRBJ1-1, with a tentative D call TRBD1 (5 bases). Trimming stripped 7 bases from V and 0 bases from J, with 13 bases between. In germline, CDR1 is SGHNT, CDR2 YYREEE (reference sequence). This CDR3 spans 14 amino acids. For the CDR3, the DNA is TGTGCCAGCGGGGAGGGACGTATGAACACTGAAGCTTTCTTT. Its translation: CASGEGRMNTEAFF.

This chain links TRBV19 with TRBJ1-6, with D hard to call. The CDR3 contains 13 residues. With 5 bases removed from V and 7 bases from J, the gap between germline ends came to 9 bases. Per germline, CDR1 LNHDA and CDR2 SQIVND (reference sequence). This chain's CDR3 is CASSASLNSPLHF. CDR3 coding DNA: TGTGCCAGTAGTGCGAGTTTAAATTCACCCCTCCACTTT.

V gene TRBV7-3 combines with J gene TRBJ1-3; D unclear. This CDR3 has 15 residues. V dropped 4 bases and J dropped 1 base, with 11 bases sitting between them. From germline, CDR1 is SGHTA and CDR2 FQGTGA. The CDR3 DNA reads as TGTGCCAGCAGCTCCCCACGAGGTTCTGGAAACACCATATATTTT. Its protein is CASSSPRGSGNTIYF.

This clone has only a few counts. The chain couples TRBV6-5 to TRBJ1-2; 8 bases match TRBD1. Germline CDR1 is MNHEY and CDR2 is SVGAGI. The V segment lost 5 bases and the J segment 2 bases; nucleotides outside the gene matches: 7. CDR3 length: 15 amino acids. The CDR3 region is CASSRTGRSNYGYTF. CDR3 sequence (DNA): TGTGCCAGCAGTAGGACAGGGAGAAGCAACTATGGCTACACCTTC.

The chain carries TRBV7-9 and TRBJ2-1; 10 positions agree with TRBD1. V trimming: 3 bases; J trimming: 9 bases; junction bases outside the gene matches: 20. Germline assignment: CDR1 SEHNR and CDR2 FQNEAQ (reference sequence). The CDR3 covers 19 residues. This chain's CDR3 is CASSLTGGKAEGMIGEQFF. CDR3 bases: TGTGCCAGCAGCTTGACAGGGGGCAAGGCAGAAGGCATGATAGGTGAGCAGTTCTTC.

V usage is TRBV29-1 and J usage is TRBJ1-3; 8 nucleotides align to TRBD1. The J segment lost 4 bases and the V segment lost 5 bases, leaving 10 bases of the junction unmatched. CDR1 is SQVTM and CDR2 is ANQGSEA in the germline V gene. The CDR3 is 15 amino acids. CDR3 residues: CSVSTGAAWGNTIYF. In nucleotides, the CDR3 is TGCAGCGTTTCGACAGGGGCGGCGTGGGGAAACACCATATATTTT.

The genes are TRBV27 and TRBJ1-4; D might be TRBD1 (5 bases). CDR3 length equals 17 residues. The V and J ends lost 0 bases and 6 bases respectively, with 17 bases between them. Germline V gene data show CDR1 as MNHEY and CDR2 as SMNVEV (reference sequence). The CDR3, as DNA: TGTGCCAGCAGTTTATCGATATTTGGGGGGAGGGATGAAAAACTGTTTTTT. Encoded protein: CASSLSIFGGRDEKLFF.

This chain links TRBV10-3 with TRBJ1-1; D perhaps matches TRBD1 (5 bases). The ends were cut back, 3 bases at V and 8 bases at J, with 19 bases in the middle. CDR1 is ENHRY and CDR2 is SYGVKD in the germline V gene. This CDR3 spans 15 amino acids. The CDR3 nucleotides read TGTGCCATCAGTGACACACAGGTCGTATCACCCGAAGCTTTCTTT. It is translated as CAISDTQVVSPEAFF.

The chain couples TRBV6-5 to TRBJ1-6, with no clear D. V was clipped by 8 bases and J by 9 bases, with 5 bases between them. This CDR3 is 10 amino acids long. Germline values: CDR1 MNHEY, CDR2 SVGAGI. CDR3 nucleotides: TGTGCCAGCTCGGGTTCACCCCTCCACTTT. It codes for CASSGSPLHF.

V usage is TRBV6-2 or TRBV6-3 and J usage is TRBJ2-7; tentative D call: TRBD1 (5 bases). CDR3 length equals 13 residues. V lost 5 bases to trimming and J lost 6 bases, with 14 bases between them. CDR1 is MNHEY, CDR2 SVGEGT, per germline. The CDR3 bases are TGTGCCAGCAGTCCCAACGACAGTGCCGAGCAGTACTTC. As protein: CASSPNDSAEQYF.

The rearrangement joins TRBV2 to TRBJ2-3; the D is unclear. The CDR3 has 16 amino acids. V lost 8 bases and J lost 0, with 18 bases in between. Germline V CDR1 and CDR2: SNHLY, FYNNEI. CDR3 sequence: CASYPNSRESTDTQYF. DNA of the CDR3: TGTGCCAGCTACCCCAATAGCAGAGAGAGCACAGATACGCAGTATTTT.

The chain couples TRBV6-2 or TRBV6-3 to TRBJ1-2; D perhaps matches TRBD1 (5 bases). From germline, CDR1 is MNHEY and CDR2 SVGEGT. V lost 6 bases, J lost 7 bases, and 12 bases lay in between. CDR3 length: 12 residues. As DNA, the CDR3 is TGTGCCAGCAGCCCGACAGTCGTTGGCTACACCTTC. Protein sequence: CASSPTVVGYTF.

This clone was detected a few times. This rearrangement joins TRBV7-8 to TRBJ2-1; D uncertain. CDR3 size: 15 residues. In germline, CDR1 is SGHVS, CDR2 FQNEAQ. Trimming cost V 2 bases and J 0 bases, with 8 bases left between them. CDR3 sequence reads: CASSLSPLSYNEQFF. Here the CDR3 DNA reads TGTGCCAGCAGCTTATCTCCCCTCTCCTACAATGAGCAGTTCTTC.

V and J are TRBV5-1 and TRBJ1-2; D uncertain. CDR1 and CDR2 from the germline V gene are SGHRS and YFSETQ. The CDR3 sequence is 13 residues long. Trimming took off 4 bases at V and 2 bases at J, with 9 bases between the two ends. The CDR3 loop is CASSLGGNYGYTF. CDR3 in DNA: TGCGCCAGCAGCCTCGGCGGAAACTATGGCTACACCTTC.

The chain is built from TRBV30 and TRBJ1-5; D possibly corresponds to TRBD1 (6 bases). Germline values: CDR1 GTSNPN, CDR2 SVGIG (reference sequence). V was trimmed by 2 bases and J by 4 bases, leaving 9 bases between them. CDR3 length: 13 amino acids. The CDR3 coding sequence is TGTGCCTGGAGTACAGGACAGAATCAGCCCCAGCATTTT. Translating gives CAWSTGQNQPQHF.